The 10 T cell receptor beta chains below were found in one sample sequenced in a study of neurological immune-mediated disorders. Each CDR3 protein is one row after TCRdb ran MiXCR on the 5' RACE reads. Here the sample spans about 79,000 distinct CDR3 sequences, 14% being singletons. Sequenced: PBMCs. These receptors were collected from a woman between 45 and 60 years old in good health.

As regards this clonotype: Being one base from a much bigger clone, this may be a read error. V usage is TRBV4-1 and J usage is TRBJ2-5; TRBD1 might be the D (6 bases). CDR3 length: 15 amino acids. Germline CDR1 and CDR2: MGHRA and YSYEKL. CDR3 nucleotides: TGCGTCAGCAGCCAAGAACCACAGGGAGAGGAGACCCAGTACTTC. Residues: CVSSQEPQGEETQYF.

Note on this clonotype: With a much larger clone just one base away, this may be a read error. J is TRBJ1-5 and V is TRBV9; D ambiguous. The length of the CDR3 is 11 residues. The germline V gene has CDR1 SGDLS and CDR2 YYNGEE. The CDR3, as DNA: TGTGCCAGCGGTCAGGTCCAGCACCAGCATTTT. It is translated as CASGQVQHQHF.

Comment on this clonotype: A read error may produce the germline difference seen at one junction end. Here the CDR3 reads CASSSIWSPSTDTQYF. The DNA of the CDR3 is TGTGCCAGCAGCTCGATTTGGAGCCCGAGCACAGATACGCAATATTTT. V and J are TRBV9 and TRBJ2-3; unclear D gene. The germline V gene encodes CDR1 SGDLS and CDR2 YYNGEE. The CDR3 contains 16 residues.

The chain employs TRBV5-5 and TRBJ2-1, with 11 bases fitting TRBD2. The CDR3 covers 14 residues. Germline V CDR1 and CDR2: SGHKS, YYEKEE (reference sequence). The J segment lost 9 bases and the V segment lost 5 bases, leaving 7 bases of the junction unmatched. The CDR3 loop reads CASSIAGGPGEQFF. CDR3 sequence (DNA): TGTGCCAGCAGTATAGCGGGGGGGCCGGGTGAGCAGTTCTTC. The full variable domain, its missing parts supplied by reference TRBV5-5 and TRBJ2-1, is DAGVTQSPTHLIKTRGQQVTLRCSPISGHKSVSWYQQVLGQGPQFIFQYYEKEERGRGNFPDRFSARQFPNYSSELNVNALLLGDSALYLCASSIAGGPGEQFFGPGTRLTVL.

This clonotype has at least ten counts. The chain combines TRBV12-3 or TRBV12-4 with TRBJ1-1; D remains unclear. The CDR3 covers 13 residues. V lost 3 bases, J lost 5 bases, and 10 bases lay in between. CDR3 in DNA: TGTGCCAGCAGTTTGGGAGGGCGGACTGAAGCTTTCTTT. As protein: CASSLGGRTEAFF.

This clonotype was picked up many times. The chain uses TRBV4-2 and TRBJ1-5, with D unclear. The germline V gene has CDR1 LGHNA and CDR2 YNFKEQ. CDR3 length equals 14 residues. V shed 2 bases and J shed 2 bases, with 7 bases lying between them. This chain's CDR3 is CASSQSQGNQPQHF. CDR3 bases: TGTGCCAGCAGCCAAAGTCAGGGCAATCAGCCCCAGCATTTT.

As to this clonotype: This may come from a read error, since a much larger clone is one base off. The DNA for the CDR3 is TGCGCCAGCAGACCTAACAGGGAAGGTGGCTACACCTTC. Its translation: CASRPNREGGYTF. V usage is TRBV5-1 and J usage is TRBJ1-2; perhaps TRBD1 as D (6 bases). The CDR3 runs 13 residues. The V end was cut by 5 bases, the J end by 7 bases, with 15 bases between. Looked up from germline, CDR1 is SGHRS and CDR2 is YFSETQ. The variable domain in full, completed from reference TRBV5-1 and TRBJ1-2, reads KAGVTQTPRYLIKTRGQQVTLSCSPISGHRSVSWYQQTPGQGLQFLFEYFSETQRNKGNFPGRFSGRQFSNSRSEMNVSTLELGDSALYLCASRPNREGGYTFGSGTRLTVV.

This clonotype was counted ten times or more. The rearrangement uses TRBV20-1 and TRBJ2-7, with a tentative D call TRBD2 (6 bases). Germline loops: CDR1 DFQATT, CDR2 SNEGSKA (reference sequence). The CDR3 has 14 amino acids. The V end was cut by 5 bases, the J end by 3 bases, with 17 bases between. The DNA of the CDR3 is TGCAGTGCTTTAAACAGAGGGAGGATCTACGAGCAGTACTTC. It yields the protein CSALNRGRIYEQYF.

This chain uses TRBV10-3 with TRBJ2-1, with 7 nucleotides matching TRBD2. This CDR3 has 15 amino acids. Trimming cost V 6 bases and J 1 base; bases outside gene matches: 6. Looked up from germline, CDR1 is ENHRY and CDR2 is SYGVKD. CDR3 region: CAISQREGSYNEQFF. The CDR3 DNA follows: TGTGCCATCAGCCAGCGGGAAGGGTCCTACAATGAGCAGTTCTTC.

With respect to this clonotype: Just one base apart from a much larger clone, this may be a read error. The chain couples TRBV9 to TRBJ2-3, with 11 bases identical to TRBD2. V shed 4 bases, J shed 3 bases, and the junction held 10 bases outside the gene matches. The germline CDR1 and CDR2 sequences are SGDLS and YYNGEE. The CDR3 totals 17 residues. This CDR3 reads CASSPRLAGTRTDTQYF. CDR3 DNA: TGTGCCAGCAGCCCGAGACTAGCGGGGACACGGACAGATACGCAGTATTTT.